These 20 T cell receptor beta chains originate from one sample sequenced in a study of shared clonotypes between healthy human individuals. Clones were sequenced by immunoSEQ multiplex PCR, and TCRdb holds only the in-frame ones, with some missing. This repertoire shows over 2 million clones, approximately 95% found once; its top ten account for roughly 0.13%. The material sequenced was naive CD4+ T cells sorted from blood. As for subset: CD45RA+ positively selected. The source of these receptors is a man between 18 and 29 years old in good health.

V and J are TRBV5-4 and TRBJ2-3; tentatively, D is TRBD1 (7 bases). Germline V gene data show CDR1 as SGHNT and CDR2 as YYREEE (reference sequence). Trimming removed 3 bases from V and 2 bases from J, with 16 bases in between. The CDR3 sequence is 16 residues long. This CDR3 reads CASSSVQGRFTDTQYF. CDR3 nucleotide sequence: TGTGCCAGCAGCTCGGTACAGGGGAGGTTCACAGATACGCAGTATTTT.

The count of this clone is one. This sequence joins TRBV9 and TRBJ1-6; D is unclear. Trimming cost V 0 bases and J 5 bases, with 3 bases left between them. Germline CDR1 SGDLS, CDR2 YYNGEE. This CDR3 has 13 residues. CDR3 sequence: CASSVDHNSPLHF. The CDR3 nucleotides read TGTGCCAGCAGCGTAGACCATAATTCACCCCTCCACTTT.

This sequence joins TRBV2 and TRBJ2-2; D unresolved. Germline V CDR1 and CDR2: SNHLY, FYNNEI. V gave up 7 bases and J gave up 0 bases, with 9 bases separating them. The CDR3 has 14 amino acids. This chain's CDR3 is CASTGRPNTGELFF. As DNA, the CDR3 is TGTGCCAGCACGGGCAGGCCGAACACCGGGGAGCTGTTTTTT. The whole variable domain, remainder taken from reference TRBV2 and TRBJ2-2, is EPEVTQTPSHQVTQMGQEVILRCVPISNHLYFYWYRQILGQKVEFLVSFYNNEISEKSEIFDDQFSVERPDGSNFTLKIRSTKLEDSAMYFCASTGRPNTGELFFGEGSRLTVL.

The CDR3 coding sequence is TGTGCCAGCAGCTTCATGACGGTCGGTCAGCCCCAGCATTTT. It yields the protein CASSFMTVGQPQHF. The V and J genes are TRBV7-9 and TRBJ1-5; D unclear. V dropped 3 bases and J dropped 6 bases, with 12 bases sitting between them. Germline loops: CDR1 SEHNR, CDR2 FQNEAQ (reference sequence). This CDR3 contains 14 residues. The full variable domain, rest sourced from reference TRBV7-9 and TRBJ1-5, is DTGVSQNPRHKITKRGQNVTFRCDPISEHNRLYWYRQTLGQGPEFLTYFQNEAQLEKSRLLSDRFSAERPKGSFSTLEIQRTEQGDSAMYLCASSFMTVGQPQHFGDGTRLSIL.

This clone came up once. V usage is TRBV4-1 and J usage is TRBJ2-5; D is ambiguous. The CDR3 runs 12 residues. Trimming pared 4 bases from V and 5 bases from J, leaving 8 bases between. The germline V gene has CDR1 MGHRA and CDR2 YSYEKL. CDR3 region: CASSRPRETQYF. The CDR3 DNA reads as TGCGCCAGCAGCCGCCCGAGGGAGACCCAGTACTTC.

V is TRBV30 and J is TRBJ1-1, with a possible D match to TRBD1 (5 bases). This CDR3 region has 14 residues. The germline gives CDR1 GTSNPN, CDR2 SVGIG (reference sequence). Trimming shortened V by 3 bases and J by 0 bases, and 11 bases separated the two germline ends. The CDR3, as DNA: TGTGCCTGGAGAAGCAGGGTCTTGAACACTGAAGCTTTCTTT. Its translation is CAWRSRVLNTEAFF. Combining the CDR3 with reference TRBV30 and TRBJ1-1 gives the whole variable domain SQTIHQWPATLVQPVGSPLSLECTVEGTSNPNLYWYRQAAGRGLQLLFYSVGIGQISSEVPQNLSASRPQDRQFILSSKKLLLSDSGFYLCAWRSRVLNTEAFFGQGTRLTVV.

A word on this clone: This sample includes further DNA sequences coding for the same CDR3. The J gene is TRBJ1-1, the V gene TRBV18, with 7 bases aligning to TRBD1. Germline CDR1 reads KGHSH; CDR2 reads LQKENI. V was clipped by 3 bases and J by 0 bases; unmatched bases: 4. The CDR3 consists of 15 residues. CDR3 nucleotide sequence: TGTGCCAGCTCACCCCGAGGGACAGTGAACACTGAAGCTTTCTTT. This encodes CASSPRGTVNTEAFF.

Concerning this clone itself: This sample includes further DNA sequences coding for the same CDR3. The chain uses TRBV9 and TRBJ2-3; TRBD2 is a possible D gene (5 bases). V lost 0 bases to trimming and J lost 1 base, with 9 bases between them. CDR3 length: 15 residues. Germline CDR1 SGDLS, CDR2 YYNGEE. CDR3 amino acids: CASSVGAGGTDTQYF. The DNA of the CDR3 is TGTGCCAGCAGCGTAGGGGCCGGGGGCACAGATACGCAGTATTTT.

The chain recombines TRBV15 with TRBJ2-3, with 7 bases identical to TRBD1. The germline gives CDR1 LNHNV, CDR2 YYDKDF (reference sequence). V gave up 6 bases and J gave up 2 bases; unmatched junction bases: 14. The CDR3 is 17 residues long. This CDR3 is CATRDGPWDRVTDTQYF. The CDR3 nucleotides are TGTGCCACCAGAGATGGACCATGGGACAGAGTCACAGATACGCAGTATTTT.

The chain carries TRBV5-6 and TRBJ2-3; the match to TRBD1 covers 10 bases. Germline CDR1 and CDR2: SGHDT and YYEEEE. This CDR3 is built from 16 residues. Germline trimming cut 3 bases from V and 2 bases from J; bases unmatched to any gene: 6. CDR3 loop: CASSYTGTGDTDTQYF. The CDR3 DNA is TGTGCCAGCAGCTACACCGGGACAGGGGACACAGATACGCAGTATTTT.

This rearrangement joins TRBV10-3 to TRBJ1-5, with D unclear. This CDR3 contains 12 residues. Germline CDR1 and CDR2: ENHRY and SYGVKD. V was pared by 9 bases and J by 7 bases, with 13 bases between. The CDR3 nucleotides read TGTGCCATTTGGGAGGTTGGCCAGCCCCAGCATTTT. It is translated as CAIWEVGQPQHF.

The chain couples TRBV7-2 to TRBJ1-1; 7 bases match TRBD1. Germline loops: CDR1 SGHTA, CDR2 FQGNSA. This CDR3 has 14 amino acids. V dropped 4 bases and J dropped 3; count of bases not matched to a gene: 5. CDR3 loop: CASSSTGTYTEAFF. The DNA for the CDR3 is TGTGCCAGCAGCTCGACAGGGACGTACACTGAAGCTTTCTTT.

The chain has TRBV14 and TRBJ1-5, with D hard to call. This CDR3 region has 13 residues. Germline V gene lookup returns CDR1 SGHDN and CDR2 FVKESK. The V end lost 0 bases, the J end lost 6 bases, and 6 bases lay between the germline ends. CDR3 residues: CASSQDQSQPQHF. The DNA of the CDR3 is TGTGCCAGCAGCCAAGATCAGAGTCAGCCCCAGCATTTT.

Points on this clone: Other DNA sequences in the same sample also yield this CDR3. The chain links TRBV11-2 to TRBJ2-5, with 7 nucleotides matching TRBD1. Germline V gene sequence: CDR1 SGHAT, CDR2 FQNNGV. This CDR3 region has 13 residues. Unmatched junction bases numbered 2, after V lost 5 bases and J lost 2 bases. The CDR3 region has the DNA TGTGCCAGCAGCCGACAGGGACAAGAGACCCAGTACTTC. Translating gives CASSRQGQETQYF. Combining the CDR3 with reference TRBV11-2 and TRBJ2-5 gives the whole variable domain EAGVAQSPRYKIIEKRQSVAFWCNPISGHATLYWYQQILGQGPKLLIQFQNNGVVDDSQLPKDRFSAERLKGVDSTLKIQPAKLEDSAVYLCASSRQGQETQYFGPGTRLLVL.

The V and J genes are TRBV30 and TRBJ2-7; D is unclear. This CDR3 has 12 residues. V lost 2 bases, J lost 1 base, and 6 bases lay in between. CDR1 GTSNPN and CDR2 SVGIG come from the germline V gene (reference sequence). The DNA of the CDR3 is TGTGCCTGGAGTTACGTATCCTACGAGCAGTACTTC. Amino acid sequence: CAWSYVSYEQYF. The variable domain in full, with the rest retrieved from reference TRBV30 and TRBJ2-7, is SQTIHQWPATLVQPVGSPLSLECTVEGTSNPNLYWYRQAAGRGLQLLFYSVGIGQISSEVPQNLSASRPQDRQFILSSKKLLLSDSGFYLCAWSYVSYEQYFGPGTRLTVT.

This rearrangement joins TRBV2 to TRBJ2-1; 7 nucleotides align to TRBD2. The CDR3 totals 16 residues. After removal of 6 bases from V and 0 bases from J, the junction contained 8 bases not matched to a gene. Germline CDR1 reads SNHLY; CDR2 reads FYNNEI. The CDR3 loop is CASRRAGTSSYNEQFF. The CDR3 region has the DNA TGTGCCAGCAGAAGAGCGGGGACGAGCTCCTACAATGAGCAGTTCTTC.

The J gene is TRBJ2-5, the V gene TRBV6-5; 8 bases match TRBD1. Germline CDR1 is MNHEY and CDR2 is SVGAGI. Trimming removed 0 bases from V and 5 bases from J; junction bases left unmatched: 5. The CDR3 totals 15 residues. In DNA form, the CDR3 reads TGTGCCAGCAGTTACTCTCGGACAGGGAAGGAGACCCAGTACTTC. As protein: CASSYSRTGKETQYF.

DNA for the CDR3: TGTGCCAGCATCTATTCCCGTTTGCAAGAGACCCAGTACTTC. Translation: CASIYSRLQETQYF. The rearrangement joins TRBV7-9 to TRBJ2-5; the D is unclear. This CDR3 is 14 amino acids long. V was cut by 7 bases and J by 2 bases, with 14 bases left in between. Germline V CDR1 and CDR2: SEHNR, FQNEAQ (reference sequence).

The rearrangement links TRBV9 to TRBJ2-3; unclear D gene. In germline, CDR1 is SGDLS, CDR2 YYNGEE. Trimming stripped 0 bases from V and 4 bases from J, with 12 bases between. The CDR3 totals 15 residues. CDR3 nucleotide sequence: TGTGCCAGCAGCGTAGAAGGGCTTAGGCCAGATACGCAGTATTTT. Translated, it gives CASSVEGLRPDTQYF.

The chain carries TRBV28 and TRBJ2-7; 9 bases match TRBD1. The germline V gene encodes CDR1 MDHEN and CDR2 SYDVKM. This CDR3 contains 18 residues. J lost 4 bases, V lost 10 bases, and 23 bases had no gene match. The CDR3 DNA reads as TGTGCCATCGGTTCTTTAATTCTCTGGGACAGGGAGTCGTACGAGCAGTACTTC. It specifies CAIGSLILWDRESYEQYF.